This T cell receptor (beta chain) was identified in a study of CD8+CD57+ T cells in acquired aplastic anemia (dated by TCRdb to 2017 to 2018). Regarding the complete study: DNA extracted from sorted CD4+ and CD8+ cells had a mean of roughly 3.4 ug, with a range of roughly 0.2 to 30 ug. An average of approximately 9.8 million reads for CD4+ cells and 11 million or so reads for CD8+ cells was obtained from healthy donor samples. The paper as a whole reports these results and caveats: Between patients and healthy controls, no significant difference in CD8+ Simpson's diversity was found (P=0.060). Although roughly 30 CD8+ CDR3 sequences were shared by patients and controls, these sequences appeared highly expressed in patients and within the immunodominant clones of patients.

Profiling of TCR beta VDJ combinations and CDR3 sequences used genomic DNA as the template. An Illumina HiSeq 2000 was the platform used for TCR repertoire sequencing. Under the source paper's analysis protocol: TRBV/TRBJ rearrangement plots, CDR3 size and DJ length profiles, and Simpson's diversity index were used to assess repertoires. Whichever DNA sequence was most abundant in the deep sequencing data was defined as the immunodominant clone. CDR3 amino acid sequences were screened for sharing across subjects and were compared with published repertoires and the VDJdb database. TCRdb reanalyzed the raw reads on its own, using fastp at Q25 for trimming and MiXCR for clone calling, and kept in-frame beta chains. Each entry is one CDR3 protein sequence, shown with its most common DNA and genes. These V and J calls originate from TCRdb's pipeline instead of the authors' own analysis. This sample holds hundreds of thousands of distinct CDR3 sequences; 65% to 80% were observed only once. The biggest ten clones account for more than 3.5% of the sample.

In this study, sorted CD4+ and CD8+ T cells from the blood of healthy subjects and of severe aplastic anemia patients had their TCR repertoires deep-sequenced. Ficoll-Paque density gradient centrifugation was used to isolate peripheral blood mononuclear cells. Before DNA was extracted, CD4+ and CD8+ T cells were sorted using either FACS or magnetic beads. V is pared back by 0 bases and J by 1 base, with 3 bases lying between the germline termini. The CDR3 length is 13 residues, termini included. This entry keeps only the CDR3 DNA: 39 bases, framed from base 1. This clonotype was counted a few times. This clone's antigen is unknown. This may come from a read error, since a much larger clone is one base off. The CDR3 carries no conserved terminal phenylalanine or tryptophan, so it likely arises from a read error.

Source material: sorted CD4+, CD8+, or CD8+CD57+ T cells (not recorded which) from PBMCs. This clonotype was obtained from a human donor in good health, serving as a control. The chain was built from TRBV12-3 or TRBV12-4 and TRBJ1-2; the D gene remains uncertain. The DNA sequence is TGTGCCAGCAGTTTAGCATTTAACTATGGCTACACCCTC. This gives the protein CASSLAFNYGYTL.